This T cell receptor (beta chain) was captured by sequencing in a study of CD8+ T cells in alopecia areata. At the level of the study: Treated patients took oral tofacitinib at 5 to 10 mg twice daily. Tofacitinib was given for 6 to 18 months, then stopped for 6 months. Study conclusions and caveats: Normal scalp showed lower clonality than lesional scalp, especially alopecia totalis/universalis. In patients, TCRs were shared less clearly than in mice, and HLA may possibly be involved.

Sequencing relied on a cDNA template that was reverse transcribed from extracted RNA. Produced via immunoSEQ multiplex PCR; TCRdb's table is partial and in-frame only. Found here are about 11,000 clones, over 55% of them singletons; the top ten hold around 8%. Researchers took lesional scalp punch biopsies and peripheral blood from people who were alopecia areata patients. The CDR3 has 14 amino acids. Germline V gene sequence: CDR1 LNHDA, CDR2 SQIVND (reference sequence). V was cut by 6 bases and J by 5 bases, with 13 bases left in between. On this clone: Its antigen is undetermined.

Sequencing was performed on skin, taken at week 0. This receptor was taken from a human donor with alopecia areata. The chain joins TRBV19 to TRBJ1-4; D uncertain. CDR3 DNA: TGTGCCAGTAGCCGGGCCCTGAGGAATGAAAAACTGTTTTTT. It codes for CASSRALRNEKLFF.